This T cell receptor (beta chain) was obtained from a study of blood T cell repertoires in COVID-19 (dated by TCRdb to about 2020). Looking at the study overall: Collaborator samples came from the United States, Italy and Spain and covered acute and convalescent phases of COVID-19. The material from the prospective study consisted of cDNA or gDNA derived from T cells, B-cell-depleted T cells, or PBMCs. Sample metadata almost always included a de-identified subject ID, COVID-19 status, age in years and sex. Samples came from the ongoing ImmuneRACE study (first 160 participants) plus 1,254 subjects from 6 global collaborators. Where available, HLA class I and class II types were obtained from metadata supplied by the sample provider rather than from assay-based typing. The dataset comprised deeply sampled blood TCRbeta repertoires from subjects exposed to, actively infected with, or recovered from COVID-19. A freely available public database, intended as a resource for researchers studying the immune response to SARS-CoV-2, is where the repertoires were released. The investigation overall reported the following: How much clinical and demographic metadata was included differed by source and by participant, and the metadata was provided uncurated.

V is clipped by 6 bases and J by 9 bases, and the sequence between their germline boundaries is 12 bases long. The CDR1 and CDR2 encoded by the germline V gene are SNHLY and FYNNEI. Its CDR3 holds 12 amino acids, cysteine through phenylalanine. The kept DNA is CDR3 alone, 36 bases in frame from the first base. In the prospective study, participants were roughly 18 to 100 years old, resided in approximately 22 geographic areas of the United States, and were enrolled through a virtual design. To assign participants to cohorts, the prospective study relied on clinical history that participants themselves reported in a screening survey and a study questionnaire. Exposed participants had been in contact with someone with a PCR-confirmed or clinician-diagnosed COVID-19 case within 2 weeks of study entry. In the prospective study, mobile phlebotomists collected whole blood, serum and a nasopharyngeal or oropharyngeal swab from each participant. Over a roughly two-month period, participants in the prospective study had the option of providing additional blood draws and questionnaires. Blood samples from the prospective study were shipped frozen or at room temperature prior to DNA extraction.

Comment on this clone: No cognate antigen has been identified for it. The input lacks base qualities; no much larger clone sits a single base away.

The immunoSEQ Assay, a bias-controlled multiplex PCR, was used to amplify TCRbeta CDR3 regions from genomic DNA. Per the authors' processing: The number of nucleated cells in each sample was estimated from the amplification of reference gene primers within the assay. To quantify the absolute abundance of each unique TCRbeta CDR3 rearrangement, sequence reads were collapsed and filtered. For each sample, productive Simpson clonality was calculated by taking the square root of Simpson's diversity index across productive rearrangements. The immuneACCESS repertoire file appears here via TCRdb, limited to in-frame rearrangements. These files lack a portion of the clones; in checked studies, under half of the deficit traces to unresolved V genes, and the cause of the others is not known. V, J and clone size are those of that table, while D and trimming were read from the DNA. This sample comprises some 300,000 clones, 85% to 90% of them detected only once. Less than 3.5% of the sample is in the top ten clones.

The rearrangement combines TRBV2 with TRBJ2-1; a tentative D call is TRBD2 (5 bases match). Material: PBMCs or T cells enriched from blood (not recorded which). This TCR was recovered from a woman aged 45-65 years who had been exposed to COVID-19. The DNA sequence is TGTGCCAGCAGCCCGGACTCGAGTGAGCAGTTCTTC. This encodes CASSPDSSEQFF.